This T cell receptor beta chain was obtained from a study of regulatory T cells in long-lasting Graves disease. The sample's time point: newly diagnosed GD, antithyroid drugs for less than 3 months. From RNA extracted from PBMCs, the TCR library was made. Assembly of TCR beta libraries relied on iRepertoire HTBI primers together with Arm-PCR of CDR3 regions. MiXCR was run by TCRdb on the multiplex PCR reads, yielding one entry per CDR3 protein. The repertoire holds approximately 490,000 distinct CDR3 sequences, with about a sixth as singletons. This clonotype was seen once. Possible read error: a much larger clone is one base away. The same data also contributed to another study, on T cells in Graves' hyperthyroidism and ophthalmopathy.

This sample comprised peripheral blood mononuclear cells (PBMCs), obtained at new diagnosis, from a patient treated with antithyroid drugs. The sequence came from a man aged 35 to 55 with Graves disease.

CDR3 region: CSASKGTSGTNEQFF. Written as DNA, the CDR3 is TGCAGTGCTAGTAAAGGGACTAGCGGGACCAATGAGCAGTTCTTC. The chain uses TRBV20-1 and TRBJ2-1, with 13 bases that match TRBD2. CDR1 is DFQATT, CDR2 SNEGSKA, per germline (reference sequence). Trimming cost V 3 bases and J 6 bases; bases outside gene matches: 5. The CDR3 covers 15 residues.